These T cell receptor beta chains were read from a single sample in a study of cytomegalovirus exposure and HLA in healthy donors. Some clones are missing from TCRdb's copy, which holds only in-frame ones; the method was immunoSEQ multiplex PCR. Among about 200,000 clones listed, less than 90% were seen once. Specimen: PBMCs. The receptors were gathered from a woman aged 25 to 39 in good health and CMV-seronegative. Both conserved end residues are trimmed from each CDR3. Fields, in order: J gene, V gene, D gene, CDR3 protein. A D gene is named only where the DNA matches it firmly.

TRBJ2-7 TRBV30 TRBD2 AWSPSATSPYEQY
TRBJ2-7 TRBV5-5 - ASSQNFYEQY
TRBJ1-4 TRBV7-2 - ASSLGTNEKLF
TRBJ2-2 TRBV27 TRBD1 ASSTGTGGAGELF
TRBJ1-1 TRBV19 - ASSIVEGRTEAF
TRBJ1-1 TRBV5-6 TRBD1 ASSLLGQGGDTEAF
TRBJ2-5 TRBV5-1 TRBD1 ASSSQGRETQY
TRBJ2-5 TRBV5-1 TRBD2 ASSLMAGGVQETQY
TRBJ2-3 TRBV27 - ASRSGRPIDTQY
TRBJ1-1 TRBV7-2 - ASSLAANTEAF